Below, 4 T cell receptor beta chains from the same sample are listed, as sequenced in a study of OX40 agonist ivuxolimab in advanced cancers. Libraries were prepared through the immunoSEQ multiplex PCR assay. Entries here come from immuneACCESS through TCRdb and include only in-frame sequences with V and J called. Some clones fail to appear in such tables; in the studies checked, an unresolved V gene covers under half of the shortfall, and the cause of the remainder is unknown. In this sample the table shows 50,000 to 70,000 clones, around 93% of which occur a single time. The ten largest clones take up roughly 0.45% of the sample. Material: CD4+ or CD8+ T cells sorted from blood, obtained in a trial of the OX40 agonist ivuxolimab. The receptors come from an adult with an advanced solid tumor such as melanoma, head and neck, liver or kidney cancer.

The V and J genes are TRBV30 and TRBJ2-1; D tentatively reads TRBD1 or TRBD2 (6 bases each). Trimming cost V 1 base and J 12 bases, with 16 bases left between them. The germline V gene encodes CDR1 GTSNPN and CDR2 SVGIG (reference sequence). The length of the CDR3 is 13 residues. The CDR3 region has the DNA TGTGCCTGGAGTGCAGGGGCGGCAGCGGGGCAGTTCTTC. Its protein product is CAWSAGAAAGQFF.

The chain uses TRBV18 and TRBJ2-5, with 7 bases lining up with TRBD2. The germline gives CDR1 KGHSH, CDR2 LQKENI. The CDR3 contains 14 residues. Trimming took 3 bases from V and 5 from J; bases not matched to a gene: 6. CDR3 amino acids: CASSPHQGGETQYF. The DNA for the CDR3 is TGTGCCAGCTCACCTCATCAGGGAGGGGAGACCCAGTACTTC. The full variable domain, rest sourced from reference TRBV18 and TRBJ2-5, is NAGVMQNPRHLVRRRGQEARLRCSPMKGHSHVYWYRQLPEEGLKFMVYLQKENIIDESGMPKERFSAEFPKEGPSILRIQQVVRGDSAAYFCASSPHQGGETQYFGPGTRLLVL.

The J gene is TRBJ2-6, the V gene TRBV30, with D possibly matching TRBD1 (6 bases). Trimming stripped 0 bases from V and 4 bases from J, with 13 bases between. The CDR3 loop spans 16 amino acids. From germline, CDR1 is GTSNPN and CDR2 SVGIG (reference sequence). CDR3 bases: TGTGCCTGGAGTGTACCTAACAGGGCAGGGGCCAACGTCCTGACTTTC. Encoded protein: CAWSVPNRAGANVLTF.

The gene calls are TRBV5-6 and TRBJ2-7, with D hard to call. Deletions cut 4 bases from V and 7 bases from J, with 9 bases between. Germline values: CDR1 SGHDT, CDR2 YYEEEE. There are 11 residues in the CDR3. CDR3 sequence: CASSLRREQYF. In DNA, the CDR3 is TGTGCCAGCAGCCTACGGCGTGAGCAGTACTTC.